The clone carrying this T cell receptor (beta chain) has a handful of counts. The antigen remains undetermined. MiXCR, applied by TCRdb to the 5' RACE reads, yields one record per CDR3 protein. The data show hundreds of thousands of distinct CDR3 sequences, approximately 20% seen once. The source of the sample is a study of T-cell memory formation after mild COVID-19. Germline CDR1 reads SGHKS; CDR2 reads YYEKEE (reference sequence). J was trimmed by 0 bases and V by 4 bases; bases with no gene match: 8. CDR3 length equals 18 residues. General observations from the study: Balance between CD4 and CD8 was seen in clones contracting day 15 to 85, and a CD4+ lean was seen in later expanders. The study detected some responding clones in pre-infection memory, suggesting cross-reactive memory joined. CD4+ contracting clones were found mainly in CM and EM, and CD8+ ones in EMRA.

This clonotype was obtained from an adult woman who had mild COVID-19 (a few samples of this study predate the infection). Cell type and time point are not known. Sequencing was carried out using PBMCs or a T cell subset sorted from them (not recorded which). The chain carries TRBV5-5 and TRBJ1-6, with TRBD1 matching 9 bases. DNA of the CDR3: TGTGCCAGCAGCAGAACCGGGACAGGGAGCTCCTATAATTCACCCCTCCACTTT. Translating gives CASSRTGTGSSYNSPLHF.